This T cell receptor beta chain is drawn from a study of regulatory T cells in long-lasting Graves disease (dated by TCRdb to the early 2020s). Regarding the research as a whole: In the newly diagnosed Graves' disease group, patients had been taking antithyroid drugs for less than 3 months. Persistent Graves' disease patients were compared with newly diagnosed Graves' disease patients by peripheral blood TCR sequencing and RNA sequencing. The study was conducted in China and was registered as a clinical trial. A total of around 35 samples underwent TCR sequencing: approximately 13 from persistent and about 20 from newly diagnosed Graves' disease patients. On the study overall, not on this receptor specifically: Peripheral blood alone was examined, since thyroid tissue, which constituted the primary lesion, could not be accessed. Persistent patients shared more public clonotypes among themselves (around 2,500) than newly diagnosed patients did (more than 850). Sequencing and analysis were restricted to the TCR beta chain. Compared with newly diagnosed patients, patients with persistent Graves' disease had lower TCR Shannon entropy and fewer highly expanded clones, which suggests clonal expansion. The authors noted that the small sample size was a limitation that may lower accuracy.

Reading the label with the study, this specimen's time point is: newly diagnosed GD, antithyroid drugs for less than 3 months. RNA was extracted from PBMCs in TRIzol for both TCR sequencing and RNA sequencing. The diagnosis of Graves' disease followed American Thyroid Association guidelines. Patients were recruited from an endocrinology department in Xi'an, China. Each patient gave about 8.1 milliliters of peripheral blood, collected in an EDTA anticoagulant tube. PBMCs were isolated by Ficoll Paque Plus density gradient separation without further T cell sorting. An Agilent 2100 Bioanalyzer and agarose gel were used to check RNA quality, and a NanoDrop 2000 was used to measure RNA concentration. This clonotype has a count of ten or more. It has no known antigen specificity. No clone much larger than this one lies a single base away; base qualities are absent. Libraries came from multiplex PCR. This sample was sequenced with an Illumina HiSeq 4000. TCR beta libraries were built with iRepertoire HTBI primers and Arm-PCR amplification of CDR3 regions. PCR products were gel purified before sequencing. The published analysis was carried out like this. Gene usage analysis of CDR3 amino acid clonotypes used the approximately 56 TRBV and approximately 13 TRBJ segments found across samples. COPE and FqMerger were used to merge the filtered high-quality paired reads into contigs. BLAST was used to align contigs to IMGT TRBV, TRBD and TRBJ reference genes, with CDR3 defined following IMGT. Any clonotype with a frequency above 0.1% was classified as a highly expanded clone. Shannon entropy was used to measure repertoire diversity, and the Gini coefficient was used to measure V-J evenness. A clonotype found in more than one individual was treated as public. TCRdb's own reprocessing of the public reads used fastp at Q25 and MiXCR and kept productive beta chains. Every CDR3 protein is listed once, alongside the most common genes and DNA of its rows. The V and J calls shown here were made by TCRdb, not taken from the authors' results. A total of approximately 300,000 distinct CDR3 sequences appear in this sample, about a sixth of them only once. The top ten clones comprise around 36% of the sample.

The source is a female donor with Graves disease. The sample consisted of peripheral blood mononuclear cells (PBMCs), taken at new diagnosis, from a patient treated with antithyroid drugs.

The nucleotides read TGTGCCACCAGTGAGCCCCCGGGCTACGAGCAGTACTTC. Its coded protein is CATSEPPGYEQYF. The receptor chain draws on TRBV24-1 and TRBJ2-7, with no D gene named confidently. V is cut by 4 bases and J by 3 bases, and the space between the germline ends is 9 bases. CDR1 KGHDR and CDR2 SFDVKD were looked up in the germline V gene. Including cysteine and phenylalanine, the CDR3 has 13 amino acids. This entry keeps only the CDR3 DNA: 39 bases, framed from base 1.